This T cell receptor (beta chain) is from a study of blood T cell repertoires in COVID-19. This table comes from immunoSEQ multiplex PCR, and its TCRdb copy is limited to in-frame clones, with some not included. The sample records 130,000 or so clones, about 83% being singletons. V lost 5 bases to trimming and J lost 2 bases, with 16 bases between them. The CDR3 is 15 residues long. Germline V gene lookup returns CDR1 SGHTA and CDR2 FQGNSA. Sequenced sample: PBMCs or T cells enriched from blood (not recorded which). The rearrangement links TRBV7-2 to TRBJ2-7; D not certain. This TCR was recovered from a woman in her 30s who had recovered from COVID-19. DNA of the CDR3: TGTGCCAGCAGCGCTCCTCCCCCTCGGGCCTACGAGCAGTACTTC. Translated: CASSAPPPRAYEQYF. The full variable domain, its missing parts supplied by reference TRBV7-2 and TRBJ2-7, is GAGVSQSPSNKVTEKGKDVELRCDPISGHTALYWYRQSLGQGLEFLIYFQGNSAPDKSGLPSDRFSAERTGGSVSTLTIQRTQQEDSAVYLCASSAPPPRAYEQYFGPGTRLTVT.